The next 3 T cell receptor beta chains were all read from a single sample in a study of Ad26.COV2.S vaccination and SARS-CoV-2 variants. The sample's treatment: around 19 received Ad26.COV2.S at low or high dose, single or two shots; roughly 5 received placebo; per-sample allocation not given. All samples were drawn on day 63, counting from the first vaccine or placebo injection. Using immunoSEQ multiplex PCR, the repertoire was profiled, and TCRdb retains in-frame clones only, with some absent. Among around 300,000 clones listed, approximately 86% were seen once. The sequencing here drew on peripheral blood, taken in a trial of Ad26.COV2.S vaccine versus placebo. These TCRs come from a person aged 18-60 years who received the Ad26.COV2.S COVID-19 vaccine or a placebo.

As DNA, the CDR3 is TGCGCCAGCGGACAGGGTTCGAACTCACCCCTCCACTTT. Translation gives CASGQGSNSPLHF. This rearrangement joins TRBV5-1 to TRBJ1-6; 8 positions agree with TRBD1. V was clipped by 7 bases and J by 10 bases; unmatched bases: 7. Germline V CDR1 and CDR2: SGHRS, YFSETQ. The CDR3 has 13 amino acids.

V and J are TRBV27 and TRBJ1-5, with D possibly matching TRBD1 (6 bases). The CDR3 spans 13 residues. The germline V and J ends were trimmed by 3 bases and 7 bases, with 10 bases remaining between them. Germline CDR1 is MNHEY and CDR2 is SMNVEV (reference sequence). The CDR3 coding sequence is TGTGCCAGCAGTTTGCAGGGGCACCAGCCCCAGCATTTT. This encodes CASSLQGHQPQHF.

This chain connects TRBV3-1 (or the pseudogene TRBV3-2) to TRBJ1-3, with D uncertain. V dropped 2 bases and J dropped 2 bases, with 7 bases sitting between them. CDR1 is LGHDT and CDR2 is YNNKEL in the germline V gene (reference sequence). The CDR3 has 14 residues. The CDR3 here is CASSQPPPGNTIYF. CDR3 sequence (DNA): TGTGCCAGCAGCCAACCCCCCCCTGGAAACACCATATATTTT.